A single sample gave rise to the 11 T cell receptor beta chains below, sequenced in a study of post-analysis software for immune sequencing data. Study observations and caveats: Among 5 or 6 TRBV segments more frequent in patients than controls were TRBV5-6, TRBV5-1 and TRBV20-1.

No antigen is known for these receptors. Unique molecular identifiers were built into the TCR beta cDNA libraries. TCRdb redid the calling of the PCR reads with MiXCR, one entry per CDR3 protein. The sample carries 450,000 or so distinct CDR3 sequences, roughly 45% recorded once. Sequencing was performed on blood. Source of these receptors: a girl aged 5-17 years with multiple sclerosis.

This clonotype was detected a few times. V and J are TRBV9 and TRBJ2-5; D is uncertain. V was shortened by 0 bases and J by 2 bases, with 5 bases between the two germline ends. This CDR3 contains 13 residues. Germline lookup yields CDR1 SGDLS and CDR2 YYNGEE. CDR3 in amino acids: CASSVDPQETQYF. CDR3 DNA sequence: TGTGCCAGCAGCGTAGATCCTCAAGAGACCCAGTACTTC.

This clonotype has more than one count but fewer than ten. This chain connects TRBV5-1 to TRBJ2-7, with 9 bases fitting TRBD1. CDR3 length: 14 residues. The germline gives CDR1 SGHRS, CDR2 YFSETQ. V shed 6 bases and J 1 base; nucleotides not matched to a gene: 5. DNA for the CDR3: TGCGCCAGCACCACGGACAGGGGATCCTACGAGCAGTACTTC. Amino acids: CASTTDRGSYEQYF. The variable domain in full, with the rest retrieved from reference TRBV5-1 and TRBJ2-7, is KAGVTQTPRYLIKTRGQQVTLSCSPISGHRSVSWYQQTPGQGLQFLFEYFSETQRNKGNFPGRFSGRQFSNSRSEMNVSTLELGDSALYLCASTTDRGSYEQYFGPGTRLTVT.

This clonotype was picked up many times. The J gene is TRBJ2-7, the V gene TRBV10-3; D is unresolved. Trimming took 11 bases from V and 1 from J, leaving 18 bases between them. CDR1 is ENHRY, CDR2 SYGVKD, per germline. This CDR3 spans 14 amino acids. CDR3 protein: CAVQGLGLSYEQYF. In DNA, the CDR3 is TGTGCCGTTCAAGGCCTCGGCCTTTCCTACGAGCAGTACTTC.

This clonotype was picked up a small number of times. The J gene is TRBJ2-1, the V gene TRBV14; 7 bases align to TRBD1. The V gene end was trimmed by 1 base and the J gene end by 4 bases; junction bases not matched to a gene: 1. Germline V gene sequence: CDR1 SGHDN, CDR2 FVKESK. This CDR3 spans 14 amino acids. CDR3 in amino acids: CASSQGDSYNEQFF. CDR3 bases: TGTGCCAGCAGCCAAGGGGACAGTTACAATGAGCAGTTCTTC.

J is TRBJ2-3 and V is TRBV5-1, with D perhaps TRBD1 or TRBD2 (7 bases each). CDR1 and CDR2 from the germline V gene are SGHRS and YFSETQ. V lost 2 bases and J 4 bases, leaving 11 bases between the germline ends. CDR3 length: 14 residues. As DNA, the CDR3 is TGCGCCAGCAGCTTCAGGGGGAGGGCAGATACGCAGTATTTT. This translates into CASSFRGRADTQYF.

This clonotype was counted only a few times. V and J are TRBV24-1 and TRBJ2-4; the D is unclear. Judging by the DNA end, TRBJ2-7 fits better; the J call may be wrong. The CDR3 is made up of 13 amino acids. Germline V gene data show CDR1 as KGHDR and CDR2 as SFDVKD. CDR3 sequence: CATSEGPSYEQYF. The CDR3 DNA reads TGTGCCACCAGTGAAGGGCCCAGCTACGAGCAGTACTTC.

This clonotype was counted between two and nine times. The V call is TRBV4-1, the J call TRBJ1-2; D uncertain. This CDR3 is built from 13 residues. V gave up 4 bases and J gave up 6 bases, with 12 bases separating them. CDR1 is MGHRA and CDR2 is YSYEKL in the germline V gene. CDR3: CASSRNPWDGYTF. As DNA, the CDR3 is TGCGCCAGCAGCCGGAACCCGTGGGATGGCTACACCTTC.

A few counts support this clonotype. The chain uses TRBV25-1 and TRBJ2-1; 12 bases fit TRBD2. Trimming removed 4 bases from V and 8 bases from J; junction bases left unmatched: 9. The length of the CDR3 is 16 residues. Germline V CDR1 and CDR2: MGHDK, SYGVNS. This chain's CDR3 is CASSGSLAGGTHEQFF. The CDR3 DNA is TGTGCCAGCAGTGGATCACTAGCGGGAGGAACACATGAGCAGTTCTTC.

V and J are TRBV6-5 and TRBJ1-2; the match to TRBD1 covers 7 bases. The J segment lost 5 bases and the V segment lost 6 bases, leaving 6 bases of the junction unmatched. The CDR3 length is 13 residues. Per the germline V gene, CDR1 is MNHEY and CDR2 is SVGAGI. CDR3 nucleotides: TGTGCCAGCAGCTCGAGACAGGGATATGGCTACACCTTC. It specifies CASSSRQGYGYTF.

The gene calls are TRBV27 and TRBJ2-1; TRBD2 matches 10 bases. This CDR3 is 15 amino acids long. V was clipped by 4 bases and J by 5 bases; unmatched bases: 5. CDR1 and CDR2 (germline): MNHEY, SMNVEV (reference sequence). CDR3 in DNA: TGTGCCAGCAGTTCGCTAGCGGGAGCGGACAATGAGCAGTTCTTC. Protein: CASSSLAGADNEQFF.

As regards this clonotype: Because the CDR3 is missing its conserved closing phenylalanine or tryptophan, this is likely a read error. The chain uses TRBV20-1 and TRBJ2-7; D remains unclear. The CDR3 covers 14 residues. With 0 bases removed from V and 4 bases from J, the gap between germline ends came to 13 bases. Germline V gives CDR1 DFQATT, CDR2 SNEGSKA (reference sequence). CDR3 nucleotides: TGCAGTGCTAGAGACGTTTTGGTTTTTTACGAGCAGTACTAC. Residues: CSARDVLVFYEQYY.